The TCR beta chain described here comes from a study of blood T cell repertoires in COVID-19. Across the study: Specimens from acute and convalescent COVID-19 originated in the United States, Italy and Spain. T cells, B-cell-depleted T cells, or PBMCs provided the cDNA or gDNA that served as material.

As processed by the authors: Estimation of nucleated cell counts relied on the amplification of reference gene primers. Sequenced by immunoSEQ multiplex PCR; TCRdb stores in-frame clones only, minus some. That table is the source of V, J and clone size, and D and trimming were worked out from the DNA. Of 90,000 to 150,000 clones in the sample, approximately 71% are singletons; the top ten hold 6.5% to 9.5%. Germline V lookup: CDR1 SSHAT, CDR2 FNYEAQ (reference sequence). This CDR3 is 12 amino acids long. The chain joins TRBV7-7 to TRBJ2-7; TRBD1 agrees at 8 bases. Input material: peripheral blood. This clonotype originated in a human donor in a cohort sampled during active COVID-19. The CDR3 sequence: CASHRGTYEQYF. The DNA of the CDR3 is TGTGCTAGCCACAGGGGGACCTACGAGCAGTACTTC.